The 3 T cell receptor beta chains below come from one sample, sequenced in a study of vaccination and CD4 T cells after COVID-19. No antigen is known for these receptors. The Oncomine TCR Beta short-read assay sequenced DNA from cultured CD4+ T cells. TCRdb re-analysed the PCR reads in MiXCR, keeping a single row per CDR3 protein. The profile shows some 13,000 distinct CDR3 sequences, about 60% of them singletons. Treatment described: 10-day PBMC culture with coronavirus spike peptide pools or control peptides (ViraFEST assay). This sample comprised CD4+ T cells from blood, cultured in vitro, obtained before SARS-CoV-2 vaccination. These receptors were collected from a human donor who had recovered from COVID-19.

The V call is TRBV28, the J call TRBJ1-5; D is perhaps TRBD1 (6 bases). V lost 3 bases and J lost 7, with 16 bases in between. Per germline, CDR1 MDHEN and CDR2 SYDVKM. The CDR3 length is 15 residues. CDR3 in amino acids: CASSFSRGGGQPQHF. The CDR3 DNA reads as TGTGCCAGCAGTTTTTCCAGGGGCGGCGGCCAGCCCCAGCATTTT.

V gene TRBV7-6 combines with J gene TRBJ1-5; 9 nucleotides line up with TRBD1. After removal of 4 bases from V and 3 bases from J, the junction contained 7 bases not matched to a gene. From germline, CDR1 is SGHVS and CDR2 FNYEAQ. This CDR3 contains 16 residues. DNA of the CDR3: TGTGCCAGCAGCTCACAGGGGGCAGGTTCCAATCAGCCCCAGCATTTT. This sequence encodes CASSSQGAGSNQPQHF.

CDR3 sequence reads: CASSGRGLFTEAFF. In DNA form, the CDR3 reads TGTGCCAGTAGTGGAAGGGGGCTTTTCACTGAAGCTTTCTTT. The genes are TRBV19 and TRBJ1-1, with 7 nucleotides matching TRBD1. Germline V lookup: CDR1 LNHDA, CDR2 SQIVND (reference sequence). V dropped 5 bases and J dropped 4; count of bases not matched to a gene: 7. CDR3 length: 14 amino acids.